This passage covers 23 T cell receptor beta chains from one sample sequenced in a study of shared clonotypes between healthy human individuals. Profiling relied on immunoSEQ multiplex PCR, and the TCRdb table lists in-frame clones only, not all of them. The table has about 460,000 clones, roughly 80% seen once; the top ten hold 9.5% to 15%. Sequenced sample: PBMCs. These receptors were taken from a woman aged 40 to 50 in good health. Some clones in this sample may be carry-over from other donors' samples.

With regard to this clone: One end of the junction does not line up with germline, which may come from a read error. The rearrangement joins TRBV5-1 to TRBJ1-1; perhaps TRBD1 as D (5 bases). Germline values: CDR1 SGHRS, CDR2 YFSETQ. The CDR3 is made up of 14 amino acids. CDR3 DNA: TGCGCCAGCATCTTGGTGGCAGGGCACACTGAAGCTTTCTTT. Protein product: CASILVAGHTEAFF.

V and J are TRBV5-8 and TRBJ2-7; 9 bases map to TRBD1. The V segment lost 4 bases and the J segment 4 bases; nucleotides outside the gene matches: 9. The CDR3 covers 15 residues. Germline V lookup: CDR1 SGHTS, CDR2 YDEGEE. CDR3 in amino acids: CASSQGQGDWYEQYF. CDR3 DNA sequence: TGTGCCAGCAGCCAGGGACAGGGTGACTGGTACGAGCAGTACTTC.

This sequence joins TRBV21-1 and TRBJ2-3; TRBD2 is the table's D call, not checked against the DNA. TRBV21-1 is shown as a pseudogene. This CDR3 is built from 16 residues. The CDR3, as DNA: TGTGCCAGCAGCAAAGCCCCCAGTTGTGGAGCAGATACGCAGTATTTT. As protein: CASSKAPSCGADTQYF.

The chain couples TRBV27 to TRBJ1-5, with 7 positions matching TRBD1. Germline V gene sequence: CDR1 MNHEY, CDR2 SMNVEV (reference sequence). Trimming took 7 bases from V and 3 from J; bases not matched to a gene: 6. The CDR3 length is 14 residues. The CDR3 nucleotides are TGTGCCAGCAAGCCGGGACAGCCCAATCAGCCCCAGCATTTT. Its protein product is CASKPGQPNQPQHF.

About this clone itself: A read error likely explains this, since a far larger clone differs by one base. At the DNA level, this CDR3 is encoded by other sequences in the same sample as well. V is TRBV28 and J is TRBJ1-4; 8 bases are a match to TRBD1. The CDR3 sequence is 14 residues long. In germline, CDR1 is MDHEN, CDR2 SYDVKM. CDR3 bases: TGTGCCAGCAGCGAAACAGGGGGTAATGAGAAACTGTTTTTT. It translates to CASSETGGNEKLFF.

The V call is TRBV30, the J call TRBJ1-1, with D uncertain. CDR1 and CDR2 (germline): GTSNPN, SVGIG (reference sequence). This CDR3 contains 11 residues. V shed 5 bases and J shed 4 bases, with 8 bases lying between them. The DNA for the CDR3 is TGTGCCTGGGAGGAGAGCACTGAAGCTTTCTTT. It yields the protein CAWEESTEAFF.

Concerning this clone: A much larger clone sits a single nucleotide away, making a read error possible. This sample includes further DNA sequences coding for the same CDR3. The J gene is TRBJ2-1, the V gene TRBV29-1, with TRBD2 identical over 10 bases. Trimming at V came to 6 bases and at J to 6 bases, leaving 11 bases not matched to a gene. CDR1 and CDR2 (germline): SQVTM, ANQGSEA. The CDR3 length is 15 residues. The CDR3 sequence is CSVIYLAGDVNEQFF. In nucleotides, the CDR3 is TGCAGCGTGATCTACCTAGCGGGGGACGTCAATGAGCAGTTCTTC.

This chain links TRBV9 with TRBJ1-1; TRBD1 matches 10 bases. The CDR3 covers 17 residues. V was clipped by 1 base and J by 5 bases; unmatched bases: 11. CDR1 and CDR2 from the germline V gene are SGDLS and YYNGEE. The CDR3 DNA follows: TGTGCCAGCAGCGTATCGCCCGGGACAGGGGTCAGGACTGAAGCTTTCTTT. Amino acids: CASSVSPGTGVRTEAFF.

CDR3 nucleotide sequence: TGTGCCAGCAGTGAACACCTTGGAGAGCAGTACTTC. Protein product: CASSEHLGEQYF. The rearrangement uses TRBV27 and TRBJ2-7; D gene ambiguous. CDR3 size: 12 residues. Per germline, CDR1 MNHEY and CDR2 SMNVEV (reference sequence). V was pared by 5 bases and J by 7 bases, with 12 bases between.

With regard to this clone: A far larger clone is one base from this, pointing to a likely read error. The rearrangement joins TRBV30 to TRBJ2-5; D ambiguous. Germline V gene lookup returns CDR1 GTSNPN and CDR2 SVGIG (reference sequence). This CDR3 spans 15 amino acids. The DNA for the CDR3 is TGTGCCCAAAATACCAGTCGACTGAACCAAGAGACCCGGTACTTC. Its translation: CAQNTSRLNQETRYF.

The chain uses TRBV2 and TRBJ2-2; 7 bases map to TRBD2. V was pared by 6 bases and J by 6 bases, with 4 bases of the junction left unmatched. This CDR3 comprises 13 residues. Germline assignment: CDR1 SNHLY and CDR2 FYNNEI. CDR3 DNA: TGTGCCAGCAGAGGACTAGTAGCCGGGGAGCTGTTTTTT. Amino acids: CASRGLVAGELFF.

This chain connects TRBV10-1 to TRBJ2-5; 7 bases are a match to TRBD1. The CDR3 runs to 13 residues. The J segment lost 1 base and the V segment lost 10 bases, leaving 6 bases of the junction unmatched. Germline V gives CDR1 WNHNN, CDR2 SYGVQD (reference sequence). The CDR3 loop is CATLDRTQETQYF. The CDR3 DNA reads TGCGCCACCTTGGACAGGACCCAAGAGACCCAGTACTTC.

The chain recombines TRBV29-1 with TRBJ2-1; 9 bases fit TRBD2. V lost 7 bases and J lost 6; bases outside the gene matches: 13. Germline values: CDR1 SQVTM, CDR2 ANQGSEA. CDR3 size: 15 residues. The CDR3 spells CSATPTSGTRNEQFF. The CDR3 DNA sequence: TGCAGCGCCACCCCGACTAGCGGAACACGCAATGAGCAGTTCTTC.

Of note for this clone: The sample holds other DNA sequences that translate to the same CDR3. The DNA for the CDR3 is TGTGCCAGCAGCTTAGACAATCAGCCCCAGCATTTT. Its protein product is CASSLDNQPQHF. This chain joins TRBV7-9 and TRBJ1-5; no clear D. Germline V lookup: CDR1 SEHNR, CDR2 FQNEAQ (reference sequence). Trimming removed 1 base from V and 3 bases from J, with 1 base in between. The CDR3 is 12 residues long.

This chain uses TRBV6-6 with TRBJ1-1, with D unresolved. Trimming left V 10 bases short and J 5 bases short, with 11 bases between. The germline V gene has CDR1 MNHNY and CDR2 SVGAGI (reference sequence). This CDR3 has 11 residues. The CDR3 spells CATRTGTEAFF. The CDR3 DNA reads as TGTGCCACCCGGACGGGGACTGAAGCTTTCTTT.

This clone was recorded at least ten times. The identical CDR3 is also encoded by other nucleotide sequences in the sample. The V call is TRBV7-9, the J call TRBJ2-5; 7 bases line up with TRBD2. The CDR3 runs 15 residues. Trimming took 3 bases from V and 4 from J; bases not matched to a gene: 8. The germline V gene encodes CDR1 SEHNR and CDR2 FQNEAQ (reference sequence). CDR3: CASSFGGSALETQYF. In nucleotides, the CDR3 is TGTGCCAGCAGCTTCGGCGGGAGCGCTCTAGAGACCCAGTACTTC.

The V call is TRBV29-1, the J call TRBJ2-3; D gene uncertain. Trimming took off 6 bases at V and 4 bases at J, with 5 bases between the two ends. The CDR3 has 10 residues. Germline V gene data show CDR1 as SQVTM and CDR2 as ANQGSEA. The CDR3 is CSVRPDTQYF. The CDR3 DNA reads TGCAGCGTGAGGCCAGATACGCAGTATTTT.

The sample holds a few counts of this clone. The chain is built from TRBV6-1 and TRBJ1-5; D is uncertain. Trimming cost V 10 bases and J 4 bases, with 17 bases left between them. This CDR3 region has 14 residues. Germline CDR1 MNHNS, CDR2 SASEGT. CDR3: CATSWLSGNQPQHF. CDR3 nucleotide sequence: TGTGCCACATCCTGGCTCAGTGGGAATCAGCCCCAGCATTTT.

The genes are TRBV6-4 and TRBJ2-7; TRBD2 is a possible D gene (6 bases). Trimming cost V 7 bases and J 0 bases, with 16 bases left between them. This CDR3 contains 15 residues. CDR1 and CDR2 (germline): MRHNA, SNTAGT. CDR3 protein: CASTPEAGSSYEQYF. The CDR3 DNA sequence: TGTGCCAGCACCCCAGAAGCGGGTAGCTCCTACGAGCAGTACTTC.

J is TRBJ1-2 and V is TRBV28; D is unresolved. Germline V gene sequence: CDR1 MDHEN, CDR2 SYDVKM. Trimming shortened V by 4 bases and J by 8 bases, and 14 bases separated the two germline ends. The CDR3 extends over 13 amino acids. CDR3 nucleotides: TGTGCCAGCAGTTCCGGACCCGTGAGAGGCTACACCTTC. Its protein is CASSSGPVRGYTF.

V is TRBV5-1 and J is TRBJ1-1; TRBD1 agrees at 7 bases. The J segment lost 0 bases and the V segment lost 4 bases, leaving 3 bases of the junction unmatched. Germline assignment: CDR1 SGHRS and CDR2 YFSETQ. The CDR3 length is 14 residues. In DNA, the CDR3 is TGCGCCAGCAGCACGGGACAGCTGAACACTGAAGCTTTCTTT. Its translation is CASSTGQLNTEAFF.

The CDR3 region has the DNA TGTGCCTGGAGTCCTAAGGGACTAGCGGGAGGGATTGCCGGGGAGCTGTTTTTT. The encoded protein is CAWSPKGLAGGIAGELFF. The chain is built from TRBV30 and TRBJ2-2, with 16 bases that match TRBD2. From germline, CDR1 is GTSNPN and CDR2 SVGIG (reference sequence). V was clipped by 2 bases and J by 6 bases; unmatched bases: 9. The CDR3 has 18 residues.

V is TRBV5-1 and J is TRBJ2-5; D tentatively fits TRBD1 or TRBD2 (5 bases each). This CDR3 spans 14 amino acids. Germline CDR1 reads SGHRS; CDR2 reads YFSETQ. V was shortened by 4 bases and J by 2 bases, with 12 bases between the two germline ends. Here the CDR3 DNA reads TGCGCCAGCAGCGGGGTATGGGGGCAAGAGACCCAGTACTTC. Protein: CASSGVWGQETQYF.